Shown below are 31 T cell receptor beta chains from a single sample sequenced in a study of T cell changes during pregnancy in multiple sclerosis. Libraries were prepared by immunoSEQ multiplex PCR; TCRdb keeps only in-frame clonotypes and omits some of them. The sample shows tens of thousands of clones, roughly 92% of them seen only once. Material: peripheral blood, obtained in the second trimester of pregnancy. Receptor source: a female donor with multiple sclerosis, enrolled in a pregnancy study.

V is TRBV9 and J is TRBJ2-3; perhaps TRBD1 as D (7 bases). Germline-derived CDR1 and CDR2 are SGDLS and YYNGEE. V dropped 4 bases and J dropped 0 bases, with 18 bases sitting between them. The CDR3 contains 17 residues. The CDR3 DNA follows: TGTGCCAGCAGCCCAAGCAGGGGGGCGACTAGCACAGATACGCAGTATTTT. Its protein product is CASSPSRGATSTDTQYF.

The chain uses TRBV9 and TRBJ2-7, with no clear D. V lost 2 bases, J lost 2 bases, and 14 bases lay in between. Germline assignment: CDR1 SGDLS and CDR2 YYNGEE. The CDR3 extends over 15 amino acids. The CDR3 loop reads CASSVDTRTTYEQYF. CDR3 nucleotides: TGTGCCAGCAGCGTCGACACCCGAACAACCTACGAGCAGTACTTC.

This clone was detected a few times. CDR3 in amino acids: CASRRTRGGEQYF. The CDR3 nucleotides are TGTGCCAGCAGGCGCACCCGGGGGGGGGAGCAGTACTTC. The genes are TRBV28 and TRBJ2-7; 8 bases are a match to TRBD2. The V gene's germline CDR1 is MDHEN and CDR2 SYDVKM. The CDR3 length is 13 residues. The trim removed 6 bases at V and 7 bases at J, leaving 8 bases unmatched.

The rearrangement joins TRBV7-2 to TRBJ1-2, with 8 bases identical to TRBD1. The V gene end was trimmed by 0 bases and the J gene end by 4 bases; junction bases not matched to a gene: 4. CDR1 SGHTA and CDR2 FQGNSA come from the germline V gene. CDR3 length: 15 amino acids. CDR3 sequence reads: CASSLARTGIYGYTF. CDR3 sequence (DNA): TGTGCCAGCAGCTTAGCCAGGACAGGGATCTATGGCTACACCTTC.

The chain uses TRBV18 and TRBJ1-3, with D maybe TRBD1 (6 bases). V was cut by 3 bases and J by 0 bases, with 12 bases left in between. Germline lookup yields CDR1 KGHSH and CDR2 LQKENI. This CDR3 spans 16 amino acids. The CDR3 protein is CASSPRDISSGNTIYF. Written as DNA, the CDR3 is TGTGCCAGCTCACCTCGGGACATTAGCTCTGGAAACACCATATATTTT. Complete variable domain (other parts from reference TRBV18 and TRBJ1-3): NAGVMQNPRHLVRRRGQEARLRCSPMKGHSHVYWYRQLPEEGLKFMVYLQKENIIDESGMPKERFSAEFPKEGPSILRIQQVVRGDSAAYFCASSPRDISSGNTIYFGEGSWLTVV.

J is TRBJ2-1 and V is TRBV11-2, with D possibly matching TRBD1 (6 bases). The V end lost 5 bases, the J end lost 3 bases, and 17 bases lay between the germline ends. The V gene's germline CDR1 is SGHAT and CDR2 FQNNGV. This CDR3 spans 16 amino acids. The CDR3 region has the DNA TGTGCCAGCAGCCTGGCCCAGACGGACAGCTACAATGAGCAGTTCTTC. This sequence encodes CASSLAQTDSYNEQFF.

The rearrangement joins TRBV5-1 to TRBJ2-7, with no clear D. Germline V lookup: CDR1 SGHRS, CDR2 YFSETQ. Trimming shortened V by 4 bases and J by 0 bases, and 5 bases separated the two germline ends. The CDR3 has 12 residues. In DNA form, the CDR3 reads TGCGCCAGCAGCCTCGTCTCCTACGAGCAGTACTTC. Translation gives CASSLVSYEQYF. Full variable domain (missing parts from reference TRBV5-1 and TRBJ2-7): KAGVTQTPRYLIKTRGQQVTLSCSPISGHRSVSWYQQTPGQGLQFLFEYFSETQRNKGNFPGRFSGRQFSNSRSEMNVSTLELGDSALYLCASSLVSYEQYFGPGTRLTVT.

V and J are TRBV19 and TRBJ2-1, with TRBD1 matching 9 bases. CDR3 length equals 15 residues. From germline, CDR1 is LNHDA and CDR2 SQIVND (reference sequence). V dropped 5 bases and J dropped 10; count of bases not matched to a gene: 12. This CDR3 is CASSSPGTGRGEQFF. The CDR3 DNA reads as TGTGCCAGTAGTTCACCCGGGACAGGGAGGGGAGAGCAGTTCTTC.

This chain connects TRBV11-2 to TRBJ2-3; D is unresolved. The CDR3 contains 14 residues. The germline V gene encodes CDR1 SGHAT and CDR2 FQNNGV. Trimming cost V 5 bases and J 3 bases, with 12 bases left between them. The CDR3 reads CASSVQAGTDTQYF. The CDR3, as DNA: TGTGCCAGCAGCGTCCAGGCAGGAACAGATACGCAGTATTTT.

The V and J genes are TRBV13 and TRBJ1-1; 8 bases agree with TRBD1. The CDR3 totals 14 residues. Germline assignment: CDR1 PRHDT and CDR2 FYEKMQ (reference sequence). V was pared by 4 bases and J by 3 bases, with 4 bases of the junction left unmatched. CDR3 bases: TGTGCCAGCAGCTCCAGGGGGCTCGACACTGAAGCTTTCTTT. Its protein is CASSSRGLDTEAFF.

The sample holds one count of this clone. The CDR3 DNA reads as TGTGCCAGCTCCCTGTTACCATCCGGGACTAGCGGGAATTCTCCCTCCTACAATGAGCAGTTCTTC. Translation gives CASSLLPSGTSGNSPSYNEQFF. The rearrangement uses TRBV18 and TRBJ2-1; 13 nucleotides match TRBD2. V dropped 6 bases and J dropped 0; count of bases not matched to a gene: 20. The CDR3 consists of 22 residues. Germline V gene lookup returns CDR1 KGHSH and CDR2 LQKENI.

A remark on this clone: The identical CDR3 is also encoded by other nucleotide sequences in the sample. This sequence joins TRBV5-8 and TRBJ2-7; D is uncertain. Between the trimmed V and J ends, which lost 4 bases and 2 bases, there was a span of 4 bases. CDR3 size: 11 residues. Per the germline V gene, CDR1 is SGHTS and CDR2 is YDEGEE. DNA of the CDR3: TGTGCCAGCAGCGTAACCTACGAGCAGTACTTC. It codes for CASSVTYEQYF.

The rearrangement uses TRBV4-3 and TRBJ2-3; 9 bases line up with TRBD1. J was trimmed by 4 bases and V by 3 bases; bases with no gene match: 8. CDR3 length equals 16 residues. Germline V gene sequence: CDR1 LGHNA, CDR2 YSLEER. The CDR3 reads CASSQRTGGSSDTQYF. The CDR3 nucleotides are TGCGCCAGCAGCCAGCGCACAGGGGGCTCCTCAGATACGCAGTATTTT.

This sequence joins TRBV19 and TRBJ2-1; 9 bases align to TRBD1. The CDR3 is 14 amino acids. J was trimmed by 8 bases and V by 5 bases; bases with no gene match: 7. Germline V gene sequence: CDR1 LNHDA, CDR2 SQIVND (reference sequence). CDR3 loop: CASSLTGGIDEQFF. The CDR3 DNA reads as TGTGCCAGTAGTCTCACAGGGGGCATCGATGAGCAGTTCTTC.

The chain employs TRBV7-6 and TRBJ1-2; 8 bases are shared with TRBD1. CDR3 length: 15 residues. Trimming removed 5 bases from V and 8 bases from J; junction bases left unmatched: 13. The germline V gene has CDR1 SGHVS and CDR2 FNYEAQ. The DNA of the CDR3 is TGTGCCAGCAGCCCTAACCTCGGACAGGGACAAGGCTACACCTTC. It specifies CASSPNLGQGQGYTF.

This clone appeared a single time. The V and J genes are TRBV27 and TRBJ2-7; TRBD2 matches 8 bases. J lost 3 bases, V lost 2 bases, and 6 bases had no gene match. This CDR3 contains 15 residues. Germline V gene data show CDR1 as MNHEY and CDR2 as SMNVEV (reference sequence). DNA for the CDR3: TGTGCCAGCAGTTTAGCGGGAGGCACCAACTACGAGCAGTACTTC. Translated, it gives CASSLAGGTNYEQYF.

The chain carries TRBV7-8 and TRBJ1-6; 9 nucleotides line up with TRBD1. The CDR3 has 15 residues. V dropped 6 bases and J dropped 4; count of bases not matched to a gene: 4. CDR1 SGHVS and CDR2 FQNEAQ come from the germline V gene. The CDR3 spells CASRGGQGYNSPLHF. The CDR3 nucleotides read TGTGCCAGCAGAGGTGGACAGGGGTATAATTCACCCCTCCACTTT.

The gene calls are TRBV28 and TRBJ2-5; 13 bases map to TRBD2. V shed 5 bases and J 5 bases; nucleotides not matched to a gene: 11. The CDR3 runs 17 residues. Per germline, CDR1 MDHEN and CDR2 SYDVKM. The CDR3 loop reads CASSRPSWTSGSETQYF. DNA of the CDR3: TGTGCCAGCAGTCGGCCCTCTTGGACTAGCGGGAGTGAGACCCAGTACTTC.

The rearrangement uses TRBV6-1 and TRBJ2-1; D is unclear. This CDR3 has 15 amino acids. V lost 7 bases, J lost 7 bases, and 20 bases lay in between. Germline V gives CDR1 MNHNS, CDR2 SASEGT. CDR3 sequence (DNA): TGTGCCAGCACAGAGAGGTCTTCCCCCCTTAATGAGCAGTTCTTC. As protein: CASTERSSPLNEQFF.

The chain combines TRBV10-3 with TRBJ1-4; D is undetermined. This CDR3 has 15 residues. Trimming shortened V by 6 bases and J by 0 bases, and 11 bases separated the two germline ends. Looked up from germline, CDR1 is ENHRY and CDR2 is SYGVKD. The CDR3 DNA sequence: TGTGCCATCAGCAAAACGGGTACAACTAATGAAAAACTGTTTTTT. Its protein product is CAISKTGTTNEKLFF.

The gene calls are TRBV6-5 and TRBJ2-1, with TRBD1 matching over 7 bases. Germline V CDR1 and CDR2: MNHEY, SVGAGI. With 6 bases clipped from V and 12 bases from J, the junction kept 17 bases outside the gene matches. The CDR3 extends over 15 amino acids. CDR3 in amino acids: CASRPGQPFSQLQFF. DNA for the CDR3: TGTGCCAGCAGGCCGGGACAGCCTTTCTCACAACTGCAGTTCTTC.

This clone was seen a few times. The chain carries TRBV2 and TRBJ2-5; D remains unclear. CDR1 and CDR2 (germline): SNHLY, FYNNEI. V gave up 7 bases and J gave up 0 bases, with 6 bases separating them. The CDR3 runs to 12 residues. In nucleotides, the CDR3 is TGTGCCAGCAAGAGGTACCAAGAGACCCAGTACTTC. Protein product: CASKRYQETQYF.

The J gene is TRBJ2-7, the V gene TRBV28; 7 bases align to TRBD2. CDR3 length: 15 amino acids. After removal of 2 bases from V and 2 bases from J, the junction contained 6 bases not matched to a gene. CDR1 and CDR2 from the germline V gene are MDHEN and SYDVKM. CDR3 DNA sequence: TGTGCCAGCAGTTTAGGGGCTAGCGGTACCTACGAGCAGTACTTC. It codes for CASSLGASGTYEQYF.

This clone was counted once. The V gene is TRBV5-4, the J gene TRBJ1-2; no clear D gene. Trimming cost V 0 bases and J 1 base, with 13 bases left between them. The CDR3 sequence is 16 residues long. Looked up from germline, CDR1 is SGHNT and CDR2 is YYREEE (reference sequence). The CDR3 DNA reads TGTGCCAGCAGCTTGGAGCGGGCAGCAAGTAACTATGGCTACACCTTC. This codes for CASSLERAASNYGYTF.

V gene TRBV27 combines with J gene TRBJ2-3, with D tentatively TRBD2 (6 bases). The germline CDR1 and CDR2 sequences are MNHEY and SMNVEV (reference sequence). The CDR3 has 15 residues. V dropped 4 bases and J dropped 2 bases, with 13 bases sitting between them. The CDR3 spells CASSSLAAVTDTQYF. In nucleotides, the CDR3 is TGTGCCAGCAGTTCGTTAGCGGCCGTCACAGATACGCAGTATTTT.

The CDR3 here is CASSSTGKNYGYTF. The CDR3 nucleotides are TGCGCCAGCAGCTCGACAGGGAAAAACTATGGCTACACCTTC. The rearrangement joins TRBV5-1 to TRBJ1-2; TRBD1 aligns across 7 bases. V trimming: 3 bases; J trimming: 2 bases; junction bases outside the gene matches: 4. Germline CDR1 SGHRS, CDR2 YFSETQ. The CDR3 covers 14 residues.

The chain links TRBV5-1 to TRBJ2-2, with 7 nucleotides matching TRBD1. The CDR3 loop spans 20 amino acids. Looked up from germline, CDR1 is SGHRS and CDR2 is YFSETQ. With V trimmed by 7 bases and J by 4 bases, 25 bases remained unmatched. This chain's CDR3 is CASRDRPQGTAPRGTGELFF. Here the CDR3 DNA reads TGCGCCAGCCGGGACCGACCTCAGGGGACAGCCCCCCGGGGCACCGGGGAGCTGTTTTTT.

In nucleotides, the CDR3 is TGTGCCTCCAATGAGGGGGGGGCGTCCGTCACCGGGGAGCTGTTTTTT. Translating gives CASNEGGASVTGELFF. The J gene is TRBJ2-2, the V gene TRBV7-3; possible D gene TRBD2, 7 bases. Per germline, CDR1 SGHTA and CDR2 FQGTGA. V was cut by 11 bases and J by 4 bases, with 23 bases left in between. CDR3 length: 16 amino acids.

This sequence joins TRBV5-6 and TRBJ2-5; 9 positions match TRBD2. CDR1 is SGHDT, CDR2 YYEEEE, per germline. V shed 1 base and J 0 bases; nucleotides not matched to a gene: 4. This CDR3 region has 16 residues. The CDR3 reads CASSLLAGAHQETQYF. The CDR3 region has the DNA TGTGCCAGCAGCTTGTTAGCGGGGGCTCACCAAGAGACCCAGTACTTC.

The genes are TRBV7-6 and TRBJ2-7; D call uncertain. Trimming stripped 5 bases from V and 5 bases from J, with 10 bases between. This CDR3 has 12 residues. Germline assignment: CDR1 SGHVS and CDR2 FNYEAQ. CDR3 loop: CASSPIENEQYF. CDR3 nucleotides: TGTGCCAGCAGCCCTATAGAGAACGAGCAGTACTTC.

The CDR3 sequence: CASSLGPGYGYTF. The CDR3 DNA is TGTGCCAGCAGCTTAGGACCAGGGTATGGCTACACCTTC. V and J are TRBV7-8 and TRBJ1-2; D is possibly TRBD1 (5 bases). Germline loops: CDR1 SGHVS, CDR2 FQNEAQ. Trimming stripped 1 base from V and 5 bases from J, with 8 bases between. This CDR3 contains 13 residues.